The 26 T cell receptor beta chains below all came from one sample that was sequenced in a study of blood T cell repertoires in COVID-19 (dated by TCRdb to about 2020). The protocol used for the library was the immunoSEQ multiplex PCR assay. TCRdb stores this immuneACCESS table with in-frame sequences only. Part of the clones is absent; in the studies checked, under half of the shortfall reflects unresolved V genes, and no reason is known for the rest. Here the sample has roughly 100,000 clones; around four fifths occur a single time. Of the sample, 8.5% to 10% falls within the top ten clones. What was sequenced was peripheral blood. The receptors shown here come from a man aged 35 to 55 with active or convalescent COVID-19.

In its sample, this clone was seen once. CDR3 coding DNA: TGTGCCAGCAGCAAAAGGAGGAGCGGGGGGGCTTACAATGAGCAGTTCTTC. Its protein product is CASSKRRSGGAYNEQFF. This chain connects TRBV7-2 to TRBJ2-1; TRBD2 agrees at 10 bases. The CDR3 spans 17 residues. Looked up from germline, CDR1 is SGHTA and CDR2 is FQGNSA. The J segment lost 4 bases and the V segment lost 5 bases, leaving 11 bases of the junction unmatched.

V and J are TRBV6-1 and TRBJ2-3, with TRBD2 identical over 7 bases. V lost 2 bases to trimming and J lost 5 bases; unmatched junction nucleotides: 10. The germline V gene has CDR1 MNHNS and CDR2 SASEGT. CDR3 length: 16 residues. The CDR3 nucleotides are TGTGCCAGCAGTGAATGGGCGGGGAGGGGAAGAGATACGCAGTATTTT. This sequence encodes CASSEWAGRGRDTQYF.

The chain is built from TRBV5-6 and TRBJ2-3, with TRBD2 identical over 8 bases. V trimming: 5 bases; J trimming: 8 bases; junction bases outside the gene matches: 10. This CDR3 is 14 amino acids long. Per the germline V gene, CDR1 is SGHDT and CDR2 is YYEEEE. CDR3 sequence reads: CASSSGTRGGTQYF. The CDR3 coding sequence is TGTGCCAGCAGTTCCGGGACTAGAGGGGGTACGCAGTATTTT. The full variable domain, with the rest looked up from reference TRBV5-6 and TRBJ2-3, is DAGVTQSPTHLIKTRGQQVTLRCSPKSGHDTVSWYQQALGQGPQFIFQYYEEEERQRGNFPDRFSGHQFPNYSSELNVNALLLGDSALYLCASSSGTRGGTQYFGPGTRLTVL.

This rearrangement joins TRBV11-1 to TRBJ2-1, with TRBD2 identical over 9 bases. Germline V gives CDR1 SGHAT, CDR2 FQDESV (reference sequence). This CDR3 region has 15 residues. The V segment lost 3 bases and the J segment 4 bases; nucleotides outside the gene matches: 4. For the CDR3, the DNA is TGTGCCAGCAGCTTTTGGACTAGCGTTTACAATGAGCAGTTCTTC. Its protein is CASSFWTSVYNEQFF.

The chain has TRBV2 and TRBJ1-1; the D is unclear. The germline V gene encodes CDR1 SNHLY and CDR2 FYNNEI. Trimming shortened V by 6 bases and J by 3 bases, and 5 bases separated the two germline ends. The CDR3 runs 11 residues. Here the CDR3 reads CASSYDTEAFF. The CDR3 bases are TGTGCCAGCAGCTACGACACTGAAGCTTTCTTT.

The chain employs TRBV18 and TRBJ1-1, with TRBD1 as a possible D gene (5 bases). The CDR3 runs to 12 residues. Trimming stripped 3 bases from V and 5 bases from J, with 7 bases between. Germline values: CDR1 KGHSH, CDR2 LQKENI. The DNA for the CDR3 is TGTGCCAGCTCACCCCAGGGTACTGAAGCTTTCTTT. This gives the protein CASSPQGTEAFF.

The chain uses TRBV19 and TRBJ1-5; D remains ambiguous. The ends were cut back, 1 base at V and 1 base at J, with 8 bases in the middle. CDR1 LNHDA and CDR2 SQIVND come from the germline V gene (reference sequence). CDR3 length: 15 amino acids. The CDR3 DNA sequence: TGTGCCAGTAGTATAGCTCGGGGAAGCAATCAGCCCCAGCATTTT. This gives the protein CASSIARGSNQPQHF.

There are a few counts of this clone. The chain is built from TRBV7-6 and TRBJ2-1, with 14 positions matching TRBD2. This CDR3 contains 16 residues. Germline loops: CDR1 SGHVS, CDR2 FNYEAQ. V shed 6 bases and J 6 bases; nucleotides not matched to a gene: 7. DNA of the CDR3: TGTGCCAGCAGTTTAATGACTAGCGGGGGGGCCAATGAGCAGTTCTTC. It specifies CASSLMTSGGANEQFF.

This chain connects TRBV27 to TRBJ2-1; D remains unclear. With 5 bases removed from V and 6 bases from J, the gap between germline ends came to 11 bases. The CDR3 is 13 residues long. Germline CDR1 and CDR2: MNHEY and SMNVEV (reference sequence). The DNA for the CDR3 is TGTGCCAGCAGTGTACAGAAACCCAATGAGCAGTTCTTC. Translation: CASSVQKPNEQFF.

This clone rates as medium-sized. Here the CDR3 reads CASSLGGTSGGEQFF. As DNA, the CDR3 is TGTGCCAGCAGTTTAGGGGGGACTAGCGGGGGTGAGCAGTTCTTC. This sequence joins TRBV27 and TRBJ2-1, with TRBD2 identical over 14 bases. Germline CDR1 reads MNHEY; CDR2 reads SMNVEV (reference sequence). The CDR3 contains 15 residues. Trimming took 2 bases from V and 9 from J; bases not matched to a gene: 3.

V and J are TRBV11-3 and TRBJ2-1, with 7 bases lining up with TRBD2. CDR1 is SGHNT and CDR2 is YENEEA in the germline V gene. The CDR3 extends over 16 amino acids. J gave up 4 bases and V 0 bases, and 6 bases lay outside the gene matches. CDR3 protein: CASSLDGGGGYNEQFF. CDR3 nucleotides: TGTGCCAGCAGCTTAGACGGTGGCGGGGGATACAATGAGCAGTTCTTC.

The V call is TRBV19, the J call TRBJ2-5; D is uncertain. The CDR3 covers 13 residues. V lost 6 bases to trimming and J lost 5 bases, with 13 bases between them. Germline V lookup: CDR1 LNHDA, CDR2 SQIVND (reference sequence). The CDR3 here is CASREMGTETQYF. CDR3 sequence (DNA): TGTGCCAGTAGGGAGATGGGTACGGAGACCCAGTACTTC.

The chain combines TRBV6-1 with TRBJ1-4; D is unclear. V was trimmed by 2 bases and J by 8 bases, leaving 9 bases between them. Germline lookup yields CDR1 MNHNS and CDR2 SASEGT. This CDR3 region has 13 residues. This CDR3 reads CASSEREREKLFF. CDR3 nucleotides: TGTGCCAGCAGTGAAAGGGAGCGGGAAAAACTGTTTTTT.

This sequence joins TRBV19 and TRBJ2-3; weak D call: TRBD1 (6 bases). V gave up 4 bases and J gave up 0 bases, with 14 bases separating them. This CDR3 contains 16 residues. CDR1 is LNHDA, CDR2 SQIVND, per germline (reference sequence). For the CDR3, the DNA is TGTGCCAGTAGTAAACTACAGGGCCCTAGCACAGATACGCAGTATTTT. Protein: CASSKLQGPSTDTQYF.

The V call is TRBV9, the J call TRBJ1-3; tentatively, D is TRBD1 (6 bases). V shed 3 bases and J shed 0 bases, with 13 bases lying between them. The CDR3 contains 16 residues. In germline, CDR1 is SGDLS, CDR2 YYNGEE. CDR3 sequence: CASSATGTHSGNTIYF. DNA of the CDR3: TGTGCCAGCAGCGCTACAGGGACCCACTCTGGAAACACCATATATTTT.

V is TRBV6-5 and J is TRBJ1-3; no firm D call. The CDR3 contains 16 residues. Germline V CDR1 and CDR2: MNHEY, SVGAGI. Trimming left V 0 bases short and J 0 bases short, with 9 bases between. CDR3 nucleotides: TGTGCCAGCAGTTACTCGACGGGGAGCTCTGGAAACACCATATATTTT. Protein product: CASSYSTGSSGNTIYF.

The chain carries TRBV28 and TRBJ1-2, with 11 nucleotides matching TRBD1. Germline V gene sequence: CDR1 MDHEN, CDR2 SYDVKM. J lost 4 bases, V lost 6 bases, and 7 bases had no gene match. The CDR3 has 15 amino acids. CDR3 nucleotide sequence: TGTGCCAGCAGGGGACAGGGGGGACAAGGCTATGGCTACACCTTC. Encoded protein: CASRGQGGQGYGYTF.

The rearrangement links TRBV9 to TRBJ2-7; possible D gene TRBD1, 5 bases. V gave up 1 base and J gave up 6 bases, with 20 bases separating them. The length of the CDR3 is 16 residues. Germline-derived CDR1 and CDR2 are SGDLS and YYNGEE. The CDR3 here is CASSVYVGPASGEQYF. The CDR3 nucleotides read TGTGCCAGCAGCGTATATGTGGGGCCCGCTTCGGGCGAGCAGTACTTC.

The chain links TRBV27 to TRBJ1-4; 9 nucleotides agree with TRBD1. Germline V gives CDR1 MNHEY, CDR2 SMNVEV (reference sequence). V shed 5 bases and J 8 bases; nucleotides not matched to a gene: 9. This CDR3 comprises 15 residues. The CDR3 nucleotides read TGTGCCAGCAGTACCCTGACAGGGGGAAAAGAAAAACTGTTTTTT. The encoded protein is CASSTLTGGKEKLFF.

The genes are TRBV12-3 or TRBV12-4 and TRBJ1-5; no clear D. This CDR3 has 12 residues. V was clipped by 3 bases and J by 5 bases, with 5 bases between them. CDR3 amino acids: CASSFNDQPQHF. DNA for the CDR3: TGTGCCAGCAGTTTCAATGATCAGCCCCAGCATTTT.

The chain combines TRBV19 with TRBJ1-4; the D gene is possibly TRBD1 (6 bases). The germline gives CDR1 LNHDA, CDR2 SQIVND (reference sequence). This CDR3 has 17 amino acids. The V gene lost 4 bases and the J gene lost 8 bases, with 23 bases spanning the gap. The CDR3 DNA is TGTGCCAGTAGTAGCCCCCCCCACAGGGCTTGGGGGGAAAAACTGTTTTTT. This encodes CASSSPPHRAWGEKLFF.

The chain combines TRBV11-1 with TRBJ1-6, with D unclear. CDR1 is SGHAT and CDR2 is FQDESV in the germline V gene (reference sequence). This CDR3 contains 14 residues. Trimming removed 8 bases from V and 5 bases from J, with 13 bases in between. In DNA form, the CDR3 reads TGTGCCAGCTCTTTGGACGGGAATAATTCACCCCTCCACTTT. Its translation is CASSLDGNNSPLHF.

The chain has TRBV6-6 and TRBJ2-2; D call uncertain. V lost 5 bases to trimming and J lost 4 bases, with 5 bases between them. The CDR3 is 12 residues long. Germline values: CDR1 MNHNY, CDR2 SVGAGI (reference sequence). The CDR3 loop reads CASSRGTGELFF. The CDR3 bases are TGTGCCAGCAGTAGAGGCACCGGGGAGCTGTTTTTT.

The chain recombines TRBV14 with TRBJ2-3; maybe TRBD1 (5 bases). The CDR3 spans 14 residues. V was clipped by 4 bases and J by 1 base, with 9 bases between them. CDR1 SGHDN and CDR2 FVKESK come from the germline V gene. The CDR3 region is CASSRSRGTDTQYF. The CDR3, as DNA: TGTGCCAGCAGCCGGAGCAGGGGCACAGATACGCAGTATTTT.

Here the CDR3 DNA reads TGTGCCAGCAGCCGCAACAGCTACACTAGCACAGATACGCAGTATTTT. Its translation is CASSRNSYTSTDTQYF. This chain joins TRBV3-1 (or the pseudogene TRBV3-2) and TRBJ2-3, with D unresolved. Germline V gene sequence: CDR1 LGHDT, CDR2 YNNKEL (reference sequence). The CDR3 spans 16 residues. V lost 4 bases to trimming and J lost 0 bases, with 14 bases between them.

The chain uses TRBV7-2 and TRBJ1-3; the D gene is possibly TRBD1 (5 bases). The CDR3 is 15 residues long. Germline-derived CDR1 and CDR2 are SGHTA and FQGNSA. V was trimmed by 3 bases and J by 1 base, leaving 10 bases between them. The CDR3, as DNA: TGTGCCAGCAGCTTCCAGGGTATATCTGGAAACACCATATATTTT. Amino acid sequence: CASSFQGISGNTIYF. Full variable domain (rest looked up from reference TRBV7-2 and TRBJ1-3): GAGVSQSPSNKVTEKGKDVELRCDPISGHTALYWYRQSLGQGLEFLIYFQGNSAPDKSGLPSDRFSAERTGGSVSTLTIQRTQQEDSAVYLCASSFQGISGNTIYFGEGSWLTVV.